This T cell receptor (beta chain) was observed in a study of CD8+ T cells in alopecia areata. As to treatment: oral pan-JAK inhibitor, 5-10 mg twice daily. TCR sequencing used cDNA made by reverse transcription of extracted RNA. Sequencing was performed with immunoSEQ multiplex PCR; in TCRdb, only in-frame clones are kept and a portion is missing. The data show about 120,000 clones, 50% to 75% seen once. Between the trimmed V and J ends, which lost 7 bases and 7 bases, there was a span of 16 bases. CDR3 length equals 12 residues. Per germline, CDR1 GTSNPN and CDR2 SVGIG (reference sequence). This receptor was identified in a human donor with alopecia areata. This chain links TRBV30 with TRBJ1-2; D is perhaps TRBD1 (5 bases). The sequences come from CD8+ T cells sorted from blood, collected at week 4, from a patient treated with tofacitinib. The chain's CDR3 is CASNPQEGGYTF. In DNA form, the CDR3 reads TGTGCCTCCAACCCACAGGAGGGTGGCTACACCTTC.